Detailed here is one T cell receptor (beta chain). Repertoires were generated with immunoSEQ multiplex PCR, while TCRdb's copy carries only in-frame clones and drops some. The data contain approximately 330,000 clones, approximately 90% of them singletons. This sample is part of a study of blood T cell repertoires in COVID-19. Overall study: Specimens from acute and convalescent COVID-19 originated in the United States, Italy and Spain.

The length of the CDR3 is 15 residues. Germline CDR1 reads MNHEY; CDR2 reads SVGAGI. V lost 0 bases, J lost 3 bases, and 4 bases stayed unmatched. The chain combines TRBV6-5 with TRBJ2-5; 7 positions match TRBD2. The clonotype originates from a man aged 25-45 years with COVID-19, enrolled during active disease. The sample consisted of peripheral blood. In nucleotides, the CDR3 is TGTGCCAGCAGTTACTCATCGGGGGGAAAAGAGACCCAGTACTTC. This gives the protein CASSYSSGGKETQYF.